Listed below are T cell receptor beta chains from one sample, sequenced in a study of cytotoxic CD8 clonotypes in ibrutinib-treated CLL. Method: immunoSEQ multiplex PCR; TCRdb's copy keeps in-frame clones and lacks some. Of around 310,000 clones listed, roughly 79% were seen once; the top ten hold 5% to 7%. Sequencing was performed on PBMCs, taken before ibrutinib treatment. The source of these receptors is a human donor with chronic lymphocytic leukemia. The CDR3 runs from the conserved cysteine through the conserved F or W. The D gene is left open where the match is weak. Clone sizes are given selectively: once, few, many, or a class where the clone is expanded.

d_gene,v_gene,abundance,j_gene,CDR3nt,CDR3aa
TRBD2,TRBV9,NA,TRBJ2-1,TGTGCCAGCAGCGTAGCGGGAGGGAGGTTCTCCTACAATGAGCAGTTCTTC,CASSVAGGRFSYNEQFF
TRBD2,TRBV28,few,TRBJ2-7,TGTGCCAGCAGTTCGACTAGCGGGAGCTCCTACGAGCAGTACTTC,CASSSTSGSSYEQYF
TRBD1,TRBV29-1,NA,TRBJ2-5,TGCAGCGTTGTTACAGGGGGGCAGGGGGAGACCCAGTACTTC,CSVVTGGQGETQYF
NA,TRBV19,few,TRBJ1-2,TGTGCCAGTAGCCAACAGGGTGTGCGCTACACCTTC,CASSQQGVRYTF
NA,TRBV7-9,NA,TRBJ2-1,TGTGCCAGCAGCTTGTTTGCCTGGAAGCAGTTCTTC,CASSLFAWKQFF
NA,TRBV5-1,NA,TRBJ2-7,TGCGCCAGCAGCCCCGGTGTAGGCTACGAGCAGTACTTC,CASSPGVGYEQYF
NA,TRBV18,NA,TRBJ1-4,TGTGCCAGCTCACCAGACAGGAGGCATCGAGAAGCAACTAATGAAAAACTGTTTTTT,CASSPDRRHREATNEKLFF
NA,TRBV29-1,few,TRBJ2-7,TGCAGCGTTGTCTGGGGCTGGGACGAGCAGTACTTC,CSVVWGWDEQYF
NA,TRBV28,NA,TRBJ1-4,TGTGCCAGCAGTCTCCGGCCCCGAGGGGCTAATGAAAAACTGTTTTTT,CASSLRPRGANEKLFF
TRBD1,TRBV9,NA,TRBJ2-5,TGTGCCAGCAGCGTAGGGAGACAGGGGGCCGTTGAGACCCAGTACTTC,CASSVGRQGAVETQYF
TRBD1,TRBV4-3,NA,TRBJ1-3,TGCGCCAGCAGCCAACGGACAGGTGGCTCTGGAAACACCATATATTTT,CASSQRTGGSGNTIYF
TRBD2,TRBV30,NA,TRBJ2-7,TGTGCCTGGAGTGAGTCCCTAGCGGGGGTACGCGAGCAGTACTTC,CAWSESLAGVREQYF
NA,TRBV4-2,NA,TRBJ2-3,TGTGCCAGCAGCCAAGAGGCGTGGGCAGATACGCAGTATTTT,CASSQEAWADTQYF
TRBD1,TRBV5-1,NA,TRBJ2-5,TGCGCCAGCAGCCCTACAGGGGGTGGACAAGAGACCCAGTACTTC,CASSPTGGGQETQYF
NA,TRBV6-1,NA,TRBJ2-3,TGTGCCAGCAGTGAAAGAGGGGCCGGATACACAGATACGCAGTATTTT,CASSERGAGYTDTQYF
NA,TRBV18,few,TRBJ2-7,TGTGCCAGCTCCCCGTTTGGTCAATCCTACGAGCAGTACTTC,CASSPFGQSYEQYF
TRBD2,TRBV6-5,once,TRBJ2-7,TGTGCCAGCAGACCGGGACTAGCGGGCTTCTACGAGCAGTACTTC,CASRPGLAGFYEQYF
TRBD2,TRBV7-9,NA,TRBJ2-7,TGTGCCAGCAGCCATGGACTAGCGGCTGACTACGAGCAGTACTTC,CASSHGLAADYEQYF
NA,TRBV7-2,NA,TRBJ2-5,TGTGCCAGCAGCTCATCTTACGGGGGAGAGACCCAGTACTTC,CASSSSYGGETQYF
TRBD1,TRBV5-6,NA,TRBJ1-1,TGTGCCAGCAGCCTCGACAGGGGGCGGTACACTGAAGCTTTCTTT,CASSLDRGRYTEAFF
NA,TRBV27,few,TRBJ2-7,TGTGCCAGCAGTTTAACCGGGACACGCTACGAGCAGTACTTC,CASSLTGTRYEQYF
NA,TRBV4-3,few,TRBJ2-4,TGCGCCAGCAGCCAAGTAGGTGGATTCAAAAACATTCAGTACTTC,CASSQVGGFKNIQYF
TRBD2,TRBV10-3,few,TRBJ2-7,TGTGCCATCAGTGAGTCGGCGGGAGGCGACGAGCAGTACTTC,CAISESAGGDEQYF
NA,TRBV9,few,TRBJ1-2,TGTGCCAGCAGCGCTCAACAGGGCTACACCTTC,CASSAQQGYTF
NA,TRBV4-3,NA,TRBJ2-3,TGCGCCAGCAGCCCTGACGGGGACGCGAAAACAGATACGCAGTATTTT,CASSPDGDAKTDTQYF
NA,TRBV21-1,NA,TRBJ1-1,TGTGCCAGCAGCAAAGGGTTCGAGGGTTGGACTGAAGCTTTCTTT,CASSKGFEGWTEAFF
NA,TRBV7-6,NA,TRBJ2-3,TGTGCCAGCAGCGTCACAGGGAAAGATACGCAGTATTTT,CASSVTGKDTQYF
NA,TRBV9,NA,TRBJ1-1,TGTGCCAGCAGCAGAGACGGGAGGACGGAAGCTTTCTTT,CASSRDGRTEAFF
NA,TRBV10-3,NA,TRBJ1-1,TGTGCCATCACCACGGACGCGGGGCCGTGGGGCACTGAAGCTTTCTTT,CAITTDAGPWGTEAFF
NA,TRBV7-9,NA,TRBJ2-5,TGTGCCAGCAGCTTAGCGCGGGGGCTTCAAGAGACCCAGTACTTC,CASSLARGLQETQYF
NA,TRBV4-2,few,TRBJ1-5,TGTGCCAGCAGCCAAGGGGATTATAGCAATCAGCCCCAGCATTTT,CASSQGDYSNQPQHF
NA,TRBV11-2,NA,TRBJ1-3,TGTGCCAGCAGCTTAGAGAGAAACACCATATATTTT,CASSLERNTIYF